The 22 T cell receptor beta chains listed next were all sequenced from one sample in a study of identical twins' blood T cells. Using its own MiXCR run on the 5' RACE reads, TCRdb lists one record per CDR3 protein. The sample includes hundreds of thousands of distinct CDR3 sequences, about 28% of them seen just once. The specimen sequenced was PBMCs. The receptors derive from a woman aged 18 to 49 in good health.

Only a few counts were recorded for this clonotype. Here the CDR3 DNA reads TGTGCCAGCAGAACCTCCACCTCCTATAATTCACCCCTCCACTTT. This translates into CASRTSTSYNSPLHF. The chain couples TRBV7-9 to TRBJ1-6; no clear D gene. Deletions cut 6 bases from V and 0 bases from J, with 9 bases between. Germline CDR1 and CDR2: SEHNR and FQNEAQ (reference sequence). CDR3 size: 15 residues.

This clonotype was counted only a few times. CDR3 coding DNA: TGTGCCAGCAGTTACAACGGTTATGGCTACACCTTC. It is translated as CASSYNGYGYTF. The chain is built from TRBV6-5 and TRBJ1-2; D is unresolved. This CDR3 has 12 amino acids. Trimming stripped 2 bases from V and 5 bases from J, with 6 bases between. Looked up from germline, CDR1 is MNHEY and CDR2 is SVGAGI.

The chain joins TRBV2 to TRBJ2-1; D remains ambiguous. Per germline, CDR1 SNHLY and CDR2 FYNNEI. This CDR3 has 10 residues. V gave up 10 bases and J gave up 7 bases, with 8 bases separating them. CDR3 region: CATLSNEQFF. The CDR3 bases are TGTGCCACTCTTTCTAATGAGCAGTTCTTC.

This chain's CDR3 is CASSLHDRVATEAFF. In DNA form, the CDR3 reads TGTGCCAGCAGTTTACATGACAGGGTAGCCACTGAAGCTTTCTTT. The V gene is TRBV7-2, the J gene TRBJ1-1; TRBD1 agrees at 7 bases. The germline CDR1 and CDR2 sequences are SGHTA and FQGNSA. The CDR3 covers 15 residues. The V gene end was trimmed by 6 bases and the J gene end by 4 bases; junction bases not matched to a gene: 11.

This clonotype was seen only a few times. The chain carries TRBV20-1 and TRBJ2-1; 7 nucleotides align to TRBD2. After removal of 3 bases from V and 8 bases from J, the junction contained 13 bases not matched to a gene. The CDR3 spans 15 residues. Germline V gene data show CDR1 as DFQATT and CDR2 as SNEGSKA (reference sequence). The chain's CDR3 is CSARNPSGKGDEQFF. DNA of the CDR3: TGCAGTGCTAGGAACCCTAGCGGTAAAGGGGATGAGCAGTTCTTC.

The chain links TRBV4-3 to TRBJ2-1, with TRBD2 matching over 8 bases. The V gene's germline CDR1 is LGHNA and CDR2 YSLEER. The CDR3 consists of 14 residues. Trimming removed 4 bases from V and 5 bases from J; junction bases left unmatched: 4. The CDR3, as DNA: TGCGCCAGCAGCCTCAGCGGGAGTAACAATGAGCAGTTCTTC. It translates to CASSLSGSNNEQFF.

This clonotype was counted only a few times. This chain uses TRBV7-8 with TRBJ1-6; tentative D call: TRBD1 (6 bases). The germline CDR1 and CDR2 sequences are SGHVS and FQNEAQ. The CDR3 has 17 amino acids. Trimming stripped 1 base from V and 9 bases from J, with 19 bases between. The CDR3 bases are TGTGCCAGCAGCTTAGGGCGGGGGGCGAGTGTAACTTCACCCCTCCACTTT. This encodes CASSLGRGASVTSPLHF.

Only a few counts were recorded for this clonotype. This chain connects TRBV19 to TRBJ1-2; D is unclear. The V and J ends lost 7 bases and 0 bases respectively, with 12 bases between them. The CDR3 runs 14 residues. Per the germline V gene, CDR1 is LNHDA and CDR2 is SQIVND (reference sequence). DNA of the CDR3: TGTGCCAGTAAGGACGCAGTTGCTAACTATGGCTACACCTTC. Its protein is CASKDAVANYGYTF.

This clonotype turned up a few times. V is TRBV6-5 and J is TRBJ1-4; maybe TRBD1 (6 bases). CDR3 length equals 15 residues. Trimming removed 6 bases from V and 9 bases from J, with 20 bases in between. CDR1 and CDR2 (germline): MNHEY, SVGAGI. Here the CDR3 reads CASSHLSRGDKKLFF. CDR3 nucleotides: TGTGCCAGCAGCCACCTCTCCAGGGGAGATAAAAAACTGTTTTTT.

This clonotype was counted a few times. The genes are TRBV6-1 and TRBJ1-2; 7 bases line up with TRBD1. Trimming took 2 bases from V and 1 from J; bases not matched to a gene: 7. This CDR3 region has 16 residues. Germline assignment: CDR1 MNHNS and CDR2 SASEGT. The CDR3 here is CASSEFPGQLNYGYTF. Written as DNA, the CDR3 is TGTGCCAGCAGTGAATTTCCGGGACAGCTTAACTATGGCTACACCTTC.

The V and J genes are TRBV19 and TRBJ1-5; unclear D gene. V dropped 5 bases and J dropped 1 base, with 12 bases sitting between them. This CDR3 spans 15 amino acids. The germline gives CDR1 LNHDA, CDR2 SQIVND (reference sequence). CDR3 sequence: CASSAGIGSNQPQHF. CDR3 nucleotides: TGTGCCAGTAGTGCGGGGATCGGCAGCAATCAGCCCCAGCATTTT. Full variable domain (outside the CDR3, taken from reference TRBV19 and TRBJ1-5): DGGITQSPKYLFRKEGQNVTLSCEQNLNHDAMYWYRQDPGQGLRLIYYSQIVNDFQKGDIAEGYSVSREKKESFPLTVTSAQKNPTAFYLCASSAGIGSNQPQHFGDGTRLSIL.

The chain is built from TRBV12-3 or TRBV12-4 and TRBJ2-1, with unresolved D. The length of the CDR3 is 12 residues. Trimming shortened V by 6 bases and J by 5 bases, and 8 bases separated the two germline ends. CDR3: CASSPQNNEQFF. CDR3 sequence (DNA): TGTGCCAGCAGCCCCCAGAACAATGAGCAGTTCTTC.

The chain combines TRBV4-2 with TRBJ1-2; D uncertain. Germline V CDR1 and CDR2: LGHNA, YNFKEQ. The CDR3 covers 14 residues. V was pared by 3 bases and J by 1 base, with 9 bases between. CDR3 loop: CASSQLAVNYGYTF. CDR3 nucleotides: TGTGCCAGCAGCCAGTTGGCGGTTAACTATGGCTACACCTTC.

The chain uses TRBV20-1 and TRBJ2-7; no reliable D call. Per the germline V gene, CDR1 is DFQATT and CDR2 is SNEGSKA (reference sequence). This CDR3 is built from 14 residues. Trimming took off 3 bases at V and 4 bases at J, with 16 bases between the two ends. The CDR3 spells CSASPLSSGYEQYF. The CDR3 DNA is TGCAGTGCTAGTCCGCTGTCTAGTGGGTACGAGCAGTACTTC.

The chain employs TRBV12-3 or TRBV12-4 and TRBJ1-1; D unresolved. This CDR3 region has 14 residues. Deletions cut 2 bases from V and 0 bases from J, with 7 bases between. The CDR3 loop is CASSLRALNTEAFF. The CDR3 nucleotides are TGTGCCAGCAGTTTAAGGGCCCTGAACACTGAAGCTTTCTTT.

This clonotype was found many times. The chain combines TRBV20-1 with TRBJ1-1, with D uncertain. V lost 3 bases, J lost 8 bases, and 13 bases lay in between. This CDR3 has 12 amino acids. CDR1 and CDR2 from the germline V gene are DFQATT and SNEGSKA (reference sequence). The CDR3 spells CSASPVLGEAFF. In nucleotides, the CDR3 is TGCAGTGCTAGCCCCGTCTTGGGCGAAGCTTTCTTT.

The chain employs TRBV3-1 and TRBJ1-2; 7 bases are shared with TRBD1. Germline CDR1 is LGHDT and CDR2 is YNNKEL (reference sequence). This CDR3 spans 15 amino acids. V gave up 3 bases and J gave up 6 bases; unmatched junction bases: 10. The CDR3 nucleotides read TGTGCCAGCAGCCAGTTCCAGGGGGATAGGAATGGCTACACCTTC. Its protein is CASSQFQGDRNGYTF.

This clonotype was picked up one time. The V gene is TRBV5-6, the J gene TRBJ1-1; D is undetermined. This CDR3 is 15 amino acids long. Germline V gene sequence: CDR1 SGHDT, CDR2 YYEEEE. The V and J ends lost 3 bases and 1 base respectively, with 13 bases between them. The CDR3 DNA sequence: TGTGCCAGCAGCTCGGTTGGACGGGCGAACACTGAAGCTTTCTTT. Encoded protein: CASSSVGRANTEAFF.

This clonotype appeared a few times. The J gene is TRBJ2-1, the V gene TRBV2; 7 nucleotides match TRBD2. Losses at the gene ends were 10 bases for V and 6 bases for J; bases not matched to a gene: 12. This CDR3 region has 14 residues. Germline CDR1 reads SNHLY; CDR2 reads FYNNEI. The CDR3 region is CAIHPRAGLNEQFF. The CDR3 bases are TGTGCCATCCACCCCCGAGCGGGGCTCAATGAGCAGTTCTTC.

The rearrangement links TRBV29-1 to TRBJ2-1, with 8 bases fitting TRBD2. Looked up from germline, CDR1 is SQVTM and CDR2 is ANQGSEA. This CDR3 has 12 amino acids. V lost 3 bases and J lost 12; bases outside the gene matches: 7. The CDR3 loop reads CSVDQAAGGQFF. The CDR3, as DNA: TGCAGCGTTGATCAGGCGGCGGGAGGGCAGTTCTTC.

The J gene is TRBJ1-1, the V gene TRBV6-6; unclear D gene. The CDR3 totals 13 residues. The germline CDR1 and CDR2 sequences are MNHNY and SVGAGI (reference sequence). The V end lost 2 bases, the J end lost 2 bases, and 6 bases lay between the germline ends. CDR3 amino acids: CASSYQENTEAFF. The DNA of the CDR3 is TGTGCCAGCAGTTACCAGGAAAACACTGAAGCTTTCTTT.

This clonotype has more than one count but fewer than ten. The chain joins TRBV7-2 to TRBJ1-3; TRBD1 matches 9 bases. The CDR3 is 16 residues long. Germline assignment: CDR1 SGHTA and CDR2 FQGNSA. V lost 0 bases and J lost 5; bases outside the gene matches: 5. The CDR3 spells CASSLAGQGVRNTIYF. The CDR3, as DNA: TGTGCCAGCAGCTTAGCGGGACAGGGAGTCCGAAACACCATATATTTT.